These 22 T cell receptor beta chains were all obtained from the same sample, sequenced in a study of blood T cell repertoires in COVID-19. The method was immunoSEQ multiplex PCR; TCRdb's version includes in-frame clones alone and lacks a portion of them. The sample yields around 160,000 clones, 80% seen once. Source material: PBMCs or T cells enriched from blood (not recorded which). The receptors were gathered from a woman in her sixties who had recovered from COVID-19.

The rearrangement uses TRBV4-1 and TRBJ1-2; unclear D gene. The CDR3 covers 14 residues. V lost 0 bases to trimming and J lost 5 bases, with 10 bases between them. Germline V gene lookup returns CDR1 MGHRA and CDR2 YSYEKL. CDR3 coding DNA: TGCGCCAGCAGCCAAGATCGAGCGGATTATGGCTACACCTTC. It is translated as CASSQDRADYGYTF.

The chain couples TRBV29-1 to TRBJ1-2; possible D gene TRBD1, 6 bases. V lost 6 bases to trimming and J lost 3 bases, with 14 bases between them. This CDR3 is 13 amino acids long. Looked up from germline, CDR1 is SQVTM and CDR2 is ANQGSEA. CDR3: CSVTLQGHYGYTF. The CDR3 coding sequence is TGCAGCGTCACATTACAGGGACACTATGGCTACACCTTC.

The chain recombines TRBV15 with TRBJ2-1, with 9 nucleotides matching TRBD2. CDR3 length: 11 amino acids. The J segment lost 16 bases and the V segment lost 0 bases, leaving 1 base of the junction unmatched. Germline CDR1 reads LNHNV; CDR2 reads YYDKDF (reference sequence). The CDR3, as DNA: TGTGCCACCAGCAGAGATAGCGGGAGTTTCTTC. It is translated as CATSRDSGSFF.

The chain couples TRBV30 to TRBJ2-3; 8 bases line up with TRBD2. The V segment lost 8 bases and the J segment 0 bases; nucleotides outside the gene matches: 7. Germline CDR1 and CDR2: GTSNPN and SVGIG (reference sequence). The CDR3 sequence is 14 residues long. The CDR3 coding sequence is TGTGCCCACTCCTTAGCGGGGAGCACAGATACGCAGTATTTT. This encodes CAHSLAGSTDTQYF.

The gene calls are TRBV27 and TRBJ2-7; TRBD1 matches 9 bases. The germline V gene encodes CDR1 MNHEY and CDR2 SMNVEV (reference sequence). J lost 6 bases, V lost 2 bases, and 5 bases had no gene match. There are 14 residues in the CDR3. For the CDR3, the DNA is TGTGCCAGCAGTTTAGACAGGGGGTCGTCCGAGCAGTACTTC. Protein: CASSLDRGSSEQYF.

The chain combines TRBV4-1 with TRBJ1-1, with 11 positions matching TRBD1. CDR3 size: 15 residues. Germline assignment: CDR1 MGHRA and CDR2 YSYEKL. The V gene end was trimmed by 4 bases and the J gene end by 3 bases; junction bases not matched to a gene: 4. The CDR3 sequence: CASSPGDRGYTEAFF. For the CDR3, the DNA is TGCGCCAGCAGCCCCGGGGACAGGGGGTACACTGAAGCTTTCTTT.

This clone was counted a few times. V usage is TRBV10-3 and J usage is TRBJ2-1; unclear D gene. Germline V gene lookup returns CDR1 ENHRY and CDR2 SYGVKD. Trimming took off 2 bases at V and 0 bases at J, with 8 bases between the two ends. The CDR3 has 15 amino acids. Here the CDR3 reads CAISEAQSSYNEQFF. CDR3 DNA sequence: TGTGCCATCAGTGAGGCACAGAGCTCCTACAATGAGCAGTTCTTC.

This rearrangement joins TRBV20-1 to TRBJ2-1, with 10 bases matching TRBD2. This CDR3 has 13 amino acids. Germline V gene lookup returns CDR1 DFQATT and CDR2 SNEGSKA (reference sequence). Trimming at V came to 3 bases and at J to 8 bases, leaving 4 bases not matched to a gene. CDR3 sequence reads: CSASQRGGYEQFF. The CDR3 nucleotides are TGCAGTGCTAGTCAGCGGGGGGGCTATGAGCAGTTCTTC.

The rearrangement uses TRBV12-3 or TRBV12-4 and TRBJ1-5; D remains unclear. The CDR3 is 13 amino acids. Trimming shortened V by 6 bases and J by 3 bases, and 9 bases separated the two germline ends. The CDR3: CASSRQVNQPQHF. The CDR3 nucleotides read TGTGCCAGCAGCCGACAAGTCAATCAGCCCCAGCATTTT.

This chain connects TRBV19 to TRBJ2-1; D may be TRBD2 (5 bases). This CDR3 spans 15 amino acids. CDR1 is LNHDA and CDR2 is SQIVND in the germline V gene (reference sequence). V dropped 3 bases and J dropped 0 bases, with 9 bases sitting between them. This chain's CDR3 is CASSIGESSYNEQFF. The DNA of the CDR3 is TGTGCCAGTAGTATTGGGGAGAGCTCCTACAATGAGCAGTTCTTC.

The V and J genes are TRBV6-2 or TRBV6-3 and TRBJ2-7; 8 bases are a match to TRBD1. CDR1 is MNHEY and CDR2 is SVGEGT in the germline V gene. The CDR3 consists of 16 residues. J gave up 2 bases and V 0 bases, and 6 bases lay outside the gene matches. The CDR3 region is CASSYSRTGPTYEQYF. The DNA of the CDR3 is TGTGCCAGCAGTTACTCGCGGACAGGGCCTACCTACGAGCAGTACTTC.

The chain has TRBV5-6 and TRBJ2-3; D call uncertain. The length of the CDR3 is 14 residues. In germline, CDR1 is SGHDT, CDR2 YYEEEE. Between the trimmed V and J ends, which lost 7 bases and 8 bases, there was a span of 20 bases. The CDR3 spells CASSEIREATTQYF. CDR3 bases: TGTGCCAGCTCGGAAATTCGCGAGGCGACTACGCAGTATTTT.

The chain is built from TRBV9 and TRBJ2-5, with 7 nucleotides matching TRBD2. Germline trimming cut 0 bases from V and 0 bases from J; bases unmatched to any gene: 8. The germline CDR1 and CDR2 sequences are SGDLS and YYNGEE. The CDR3 consists of 17 residues. The CDR3 DNA follows: TGTGCCAGCAGCGTAGACCCAGCGGGGTTGTACCAAGAGACCCAGTACTTC. Translation: CASSVDPAGLYQETQYF.

This sequence joins TRBV10-3 and TRBJ2-5, with D tentatively TRBD2 (6 bases). V lost 8 bases and J 5 bases, leaving 15 bases between the germline ends. CDR1 is ENHRY and CDR2 is SYGVKD in the germline V gene. The CDR3 is 13 residues long. CDR3 nucleotides: TGTGCCATCCAGGCCGGGGGAGACGAGACCCAGTACTTC. Its protein product is CAIQAGGDETQYF.

The gene calls are TRBV6-2 or TRBV6-3 and TRBJ2-3, with D tentatively TRBD2 (7 bases). Trimming removed 2 bases from V and 2 bases from J, with 14 bases in between. CDR3 length: 16 residues. CDR1 and CDR2 (germline): MNHEY, SVGEGT. CDR3 sequence: CASSYAGDYNTDTQYF. The CDR3 DNA reads as TGTGCCAGCAGTTACGCAGGGGACTATAACACAGATACGCAGTATTTT.

The sample holds one count of this clone. This chain connects TRBV13 to TRBJ2-7; 9 positions match TRBD2. The ends lost 5 bases at V and 6 bases at J; junction bases unmatched: 17. The CDR3 contains 17 residues. Germline lookup yields CDR1 PRHDT and CDR2 FYEKMQ (reference sequence). The CDR3 DNA follows: TGTGCCAGCAGCACAAGGTTTTGGCGGGGGGGCCTAGGCGAGCAGTACTTC. Amino acid sequence: CASSTRFWRGGLGEQYF. Full variable domain (missing parts from reference TRBV13 and TRBJ2-7): AAGVIQSPRHLIKEKRETATLKCYPIPRHDTVYWYQQGPGQDPQFLISFYEKMQSDKGSIPDRFSAQQFSDYHSELNMSSLELGDSALYFCASSTRFWRGGLGEQYFGPGTRLTVT.

V is TRBV5-3 and J is TRBJ1-5; 9 bases line up with TRBD1. TRBV5-3 is labeled an ORF, and its function is uncertain. V dropped 4 bases and J dropped 2; count of bases not matched to a gene: 7. This CDR3 is 16 amino acids long. The CDR3 protein is CARSPLGQGRNQPQHF. CDR3 sequence (DNA): TGTGCCAGAAGCCCGCTGGGACAGGGTCGCAATCAGCCCCAGCATTTT.

This clone was seen once. This chain uses TRBV27 with TRBJ1-2, with 7 bases aligning to TRBD1. The J segment lost 5 bases and the V segment lost 5 bases, leaving 8 bases of the junction unmatched. The CDR3 consists of 14 residues. The V gene's germline CDR1 is MNHEY and CDR2 SMNVEV (reference sequence). CDR3 loop: CASSPLGQPYGYTF. CDR3 bases: TGTGCCAGCAGTCCGCTGGGACAGCCTTATGGCTACACCTTC.

The CDR3 nucleotides read TGCAGCGTTGAAAACCTGGTGGGGCACAAAGAAGCTTTCTTT. As protein: CSVENLVGHKEAFF. This sequence joins TRBV29-1 and TRBJ1-1; weak D call: TRBD1 (5 bases). The CDR3 has 14 residues. Trimming removed 2 bases from V and 8 bases from J, with 18 bases in between. Germline V gives CDR1 SQVTM, CDR2 ANQGSEA.

This chain links TRBV30 with TRBJ2-3, with TRBD2 identical over 11 bases. CDR1 and CDR2 (germline): GTSNPN, SVGIG (reference sequence). V shed 0 bases and J 7 bases; nucleotides not matched to a gene: 3. The CDR3 loop spans 14 amino acids. This CDR3 is CAWSVVAGGYTQYF. DNA for the CDR3: TGTGCCTGGAGTGTAGTAGCGGGGGGGTATACGCAGTATTTT.

Here the CDR3 DNA reads TGCGCCAGCAGCCAAGCAACAGTCTACACCTTC. As protein: CASSQATVYTF. The chain uses TRBV4-1 and TRBJ1-2; D gene unclear. The CDR3 spans 11 residues. V was clipped by 1 base and J by 10 bases, with 7 bases between them. Germline assignment: CDR1 MGHRA and CDR2 YSYEKL.

V usage is TRBV28 and J usage is TRBJ1-5; 9 bases line up with TRBD1. The V gene's germline CDR1 is MDHEN and CDR2 SYDVKM. The V and J ends lost 5 bases and 0 bases, in that order; junction bases with no gene match: 8. There are 17 residues in the CDR3. The CDR3, as DNA: TGTGCCAGCAGTCTACGACAGGGGGTCCATAGCAATCAGCCCCAGCATTTT. It translates to CASSLRQGVHSNQPQHF. Combining the CDR3 with reference TRBV28 and TRBJ1-5 gives the whole variable domain DVKVTQSSRYLVKRTGEKVFLECVQDMDHENMFWYRQDPGLGLRLIYFSYDVKMKEKGDIPEGYSVSREKKERFSLILESASTNQTSMYLCASSLRQGVHSNQPQHFGDGTRLSIL.